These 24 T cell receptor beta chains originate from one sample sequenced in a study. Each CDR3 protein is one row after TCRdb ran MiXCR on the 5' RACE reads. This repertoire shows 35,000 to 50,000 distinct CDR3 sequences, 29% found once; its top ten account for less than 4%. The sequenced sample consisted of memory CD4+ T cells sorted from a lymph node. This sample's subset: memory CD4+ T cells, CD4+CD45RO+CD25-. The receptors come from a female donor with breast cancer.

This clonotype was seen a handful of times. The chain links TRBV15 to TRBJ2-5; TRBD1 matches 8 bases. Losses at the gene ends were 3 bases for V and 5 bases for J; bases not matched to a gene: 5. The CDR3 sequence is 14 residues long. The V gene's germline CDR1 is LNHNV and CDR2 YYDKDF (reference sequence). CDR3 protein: CATSSLDRDETQYF. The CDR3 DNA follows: TGTGCCACCAGCAGCTTGGACAGGGATGAGACCCAGTACTTC.

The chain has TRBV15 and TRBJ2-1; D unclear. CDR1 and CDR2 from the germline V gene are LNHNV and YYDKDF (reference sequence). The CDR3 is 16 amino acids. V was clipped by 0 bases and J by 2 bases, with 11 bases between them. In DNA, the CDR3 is TGTGCCACCAGCAGAGACGGCACCCCTGCCTACAATGAGCAGTTCTTC. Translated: CATSRDGTPAYNEQFF. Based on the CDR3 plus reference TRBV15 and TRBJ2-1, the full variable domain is DAMVIQNPRYQVTQFGKPVTLSCSQTLNHNVMYWYQQKSSQAPKLLFHYYDKDFNNEADTPDNFQSRRPNTSFCFLDIRSPGLGDTAMYLCATSRDGTPAYNEQFFGPGTRLTVL.

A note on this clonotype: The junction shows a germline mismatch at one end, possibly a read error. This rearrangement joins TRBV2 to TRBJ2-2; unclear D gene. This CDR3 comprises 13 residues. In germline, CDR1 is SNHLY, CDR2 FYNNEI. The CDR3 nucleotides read TGTGCCGGCAGTGCTTCCAGCACCGGGGAGCTGTTTTTT. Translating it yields CAGSASSTGELFF.

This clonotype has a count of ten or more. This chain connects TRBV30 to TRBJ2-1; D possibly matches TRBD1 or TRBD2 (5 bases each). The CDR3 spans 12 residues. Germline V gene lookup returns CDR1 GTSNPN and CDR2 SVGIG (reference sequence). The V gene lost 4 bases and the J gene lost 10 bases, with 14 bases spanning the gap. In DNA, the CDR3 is TGTGCCTGGACCTGGGACCGTCGGGAGCAGTTCTTC. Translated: CAWTWDRREQFF.

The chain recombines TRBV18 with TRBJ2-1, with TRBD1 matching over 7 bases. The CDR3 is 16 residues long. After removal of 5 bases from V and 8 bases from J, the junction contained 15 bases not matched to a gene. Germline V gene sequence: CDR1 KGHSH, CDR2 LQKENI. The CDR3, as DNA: TGTGCCAGCTCATCCTCCTTCGAGACAGGGACGTATGAGCAGTTCTTC. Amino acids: CASSSSFETGTYEQFF.

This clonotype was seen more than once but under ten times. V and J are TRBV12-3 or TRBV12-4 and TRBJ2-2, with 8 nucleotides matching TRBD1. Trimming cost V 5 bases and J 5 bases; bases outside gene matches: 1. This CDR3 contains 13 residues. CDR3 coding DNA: TGTGCCAGCAGTGGACAGGGAACCGGGGAGCTGTTTTTT. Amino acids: CASSGQGTGELFF.

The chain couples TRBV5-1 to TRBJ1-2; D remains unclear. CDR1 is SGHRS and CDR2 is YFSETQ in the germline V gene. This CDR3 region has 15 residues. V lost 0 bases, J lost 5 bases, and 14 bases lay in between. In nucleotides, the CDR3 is TGCGCCAGCAGCTTGGAACCAGGCCTCCTATATGGCTACACCTTC. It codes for CASSLEPGLLYGYTF.

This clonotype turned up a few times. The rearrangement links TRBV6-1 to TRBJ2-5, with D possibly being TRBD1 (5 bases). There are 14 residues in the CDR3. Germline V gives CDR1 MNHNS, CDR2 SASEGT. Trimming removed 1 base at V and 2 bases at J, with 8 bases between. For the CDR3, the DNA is TGTGCCAGCAGTGAAGTGTCAGGGCAAGAGACCCAGTACTTC. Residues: CASSEVSGQETQYF.

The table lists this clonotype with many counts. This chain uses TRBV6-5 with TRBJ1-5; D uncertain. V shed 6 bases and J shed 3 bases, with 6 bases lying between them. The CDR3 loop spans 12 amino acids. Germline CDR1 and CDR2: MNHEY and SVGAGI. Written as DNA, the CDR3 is TGTGCCAGCAGAAACCACAATCAGCCCCAGCATTTT. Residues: CASRNHNQPQHF.

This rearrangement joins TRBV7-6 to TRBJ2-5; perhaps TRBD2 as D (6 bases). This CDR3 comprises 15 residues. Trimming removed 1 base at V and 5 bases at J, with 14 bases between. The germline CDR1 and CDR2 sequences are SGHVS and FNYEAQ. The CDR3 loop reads CASSLEEGVIETQYF. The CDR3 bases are TGTGCCAGCAGCTTAGAGGAGGGAGTCATTGAGACCCAGTACTTC.

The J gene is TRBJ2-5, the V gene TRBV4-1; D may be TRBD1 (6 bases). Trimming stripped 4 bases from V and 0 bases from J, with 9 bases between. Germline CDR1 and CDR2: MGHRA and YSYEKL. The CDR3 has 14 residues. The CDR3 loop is CASSRQGYQETQYF. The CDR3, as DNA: TGCGCCAGCAGCCGTCAGGGGTACCAAGAGACCCAGTACTTC.

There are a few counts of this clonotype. CDR3 region: CATSDFPRTDGSYEQYF. The CDR3 DNA is TGTGCCACCAGTGATTTTCCTCGAACTGACGGTTCCTACGAGCAGTACTTC. The V call is TRBV24-1, the J call TRBJ2-7; D is unresolved. From germline, CDR1 is KGHDR and CDR2 SFDVKD. Trimming shortened V by 1 base and J by 1 base, and 16 bases separated the two germline ends. The CDR3 spans 17 residues.

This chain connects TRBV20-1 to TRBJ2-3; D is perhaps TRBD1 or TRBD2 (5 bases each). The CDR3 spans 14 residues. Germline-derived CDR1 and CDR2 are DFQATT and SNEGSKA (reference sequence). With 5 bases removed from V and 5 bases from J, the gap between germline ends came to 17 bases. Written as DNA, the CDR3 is TGCAGTGCTTACGGGACGGGGAGTCGAGATACGCAGTATTTT. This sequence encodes CSAYGTGSRDTQYF.

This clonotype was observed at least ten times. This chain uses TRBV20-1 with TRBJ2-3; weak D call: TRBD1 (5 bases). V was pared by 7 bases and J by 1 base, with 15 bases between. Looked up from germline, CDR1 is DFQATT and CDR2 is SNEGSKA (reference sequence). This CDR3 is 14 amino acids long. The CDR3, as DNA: TGCAGTGTAGCTCCGACCAGGGGCACAGATACGCAGTATTTT. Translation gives CSVAPTRGTDTQYF.

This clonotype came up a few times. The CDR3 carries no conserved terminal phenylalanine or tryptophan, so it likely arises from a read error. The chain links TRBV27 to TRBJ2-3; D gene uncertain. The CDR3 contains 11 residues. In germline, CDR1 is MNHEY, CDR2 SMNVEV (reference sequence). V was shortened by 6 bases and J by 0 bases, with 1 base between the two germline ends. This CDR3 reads CASRSTDTQYL. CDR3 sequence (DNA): TGTGCCAGCAGAAGCACAGATACGCAGTATCTT.

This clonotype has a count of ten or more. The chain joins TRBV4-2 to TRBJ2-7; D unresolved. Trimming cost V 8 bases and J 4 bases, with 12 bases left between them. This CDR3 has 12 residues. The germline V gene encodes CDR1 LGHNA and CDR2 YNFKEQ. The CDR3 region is CASEHIIYEQYF. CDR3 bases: TGTGCCAGCGAACACATTATATACGAGCAGTACTTC.

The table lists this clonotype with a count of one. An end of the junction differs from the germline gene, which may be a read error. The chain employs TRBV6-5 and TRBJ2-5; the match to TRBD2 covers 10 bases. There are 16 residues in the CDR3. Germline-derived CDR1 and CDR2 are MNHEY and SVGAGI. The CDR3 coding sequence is TGCGCCAGCAGTCAACTAGCGGGACTCTCGGGAGAGACCCAGTACTTC. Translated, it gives CASSQLAGLSGETQYF.

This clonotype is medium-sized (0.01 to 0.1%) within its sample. The CDR3 loop is CASSPPSTGGSDTQYF. CDR3 nucleotide sequence: TGTGCCAGCTCACCACCGTCGACGGGAGGGTCAGATACGCAGTATTTT. This rearrangement joins TRBV18 to TRBJ2-3; 8 bases match TRBD2. The CDR3 contains 16 residues. CDR1 and CDR2 from the germline V gene are KGHSH and LQKENI. V shed 0 bases, J shed 4 bases, and the junction held 6 bases outside the gene matches.

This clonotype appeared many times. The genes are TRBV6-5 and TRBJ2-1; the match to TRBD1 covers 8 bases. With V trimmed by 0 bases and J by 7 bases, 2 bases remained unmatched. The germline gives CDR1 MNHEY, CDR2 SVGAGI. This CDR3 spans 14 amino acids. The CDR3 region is CASSYSTGGNEQFF. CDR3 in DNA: TGTGCCAGCAGTTACTCAACAGGGGGGAATGAGCAGTTCTTC.

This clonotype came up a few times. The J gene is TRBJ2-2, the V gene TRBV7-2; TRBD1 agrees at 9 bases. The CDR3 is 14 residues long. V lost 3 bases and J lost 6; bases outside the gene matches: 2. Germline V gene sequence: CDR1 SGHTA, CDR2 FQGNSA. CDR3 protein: CASSFRDRAGELFF. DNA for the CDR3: TGTGCCAGCAGCTTCCGGGACAGGGCCGGGGAGCTGTTTTTT.

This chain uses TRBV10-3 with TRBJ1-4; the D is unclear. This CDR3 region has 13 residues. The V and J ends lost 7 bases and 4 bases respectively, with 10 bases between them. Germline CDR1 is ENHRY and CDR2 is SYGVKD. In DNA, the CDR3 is TGTGCCATCACCGAAGTGCTTAATGAAAAACTGTTTTTT. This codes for CAITEVLNEKLFF.

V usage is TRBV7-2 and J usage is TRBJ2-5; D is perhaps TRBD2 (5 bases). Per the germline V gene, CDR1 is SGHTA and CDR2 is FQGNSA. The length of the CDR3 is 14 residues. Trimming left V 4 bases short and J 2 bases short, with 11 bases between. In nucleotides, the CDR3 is TGTGCCAGCAGCTCCCGGGGAAGGCAAGAGACCCAGTACTTC. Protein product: CASSSRGRQETQYF.

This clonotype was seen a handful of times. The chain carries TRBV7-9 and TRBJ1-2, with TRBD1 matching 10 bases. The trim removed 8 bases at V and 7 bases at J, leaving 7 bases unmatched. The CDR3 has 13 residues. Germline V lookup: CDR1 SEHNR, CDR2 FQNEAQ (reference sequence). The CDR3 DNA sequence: TGTGCCAGCGATCCATGGACAGGGGGTGGCTACACCTTC. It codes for CASDPWTGGGYTF.

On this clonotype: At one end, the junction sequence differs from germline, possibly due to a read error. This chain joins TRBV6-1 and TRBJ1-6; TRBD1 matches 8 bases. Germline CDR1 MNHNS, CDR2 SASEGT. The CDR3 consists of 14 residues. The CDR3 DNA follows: TGTGCCAACAGTCGACAGGGGTTGGTCTCACCCCTCCACTTT. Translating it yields CANSRQGLVSPLHF.